These T cell receptor beta chains were read from a single sample in a study of blood T cell repertoires in COVID-19. Clones were sequenced by immunoSEQ multiplex PCR, and TCRdb holds only the in-frame ones, with some missing. The sample holds around 300,000 clones, 70% to 90% seen once. The source material was PBMCs or T cells enriched from blood (not recorded which). The receptors were sampled from a woman in her 30s who had recovered from COVID-19. Each CDR3 is given with its conserved first and last residue. D genes are given only for firm matches. Not all rows give a size; the values are once, few, many and, for expanded clones, a class.

j_call | clone_size | v_call | d_call | cdr3_nt | cdr3_aa
TRBJ1-2 | - | TRBV11-3 | TRBD1 | TGTGCCAGCGGGACAGGGGGTCCAATTTTGTTC | CASGTGGPILF
TRBJ1-2 | - | TRBV3-1/TRBV3-2 | TRBD1 | TGTGCCAGCAGCCTACAGGGGCCTAACTATGGCTACACCTTC | CASSLQGPNYGYTF
TRBJ1-1 | - | TRBV5-1 | TRBD1 | TGCGCCAGCAGCGTCGGACAGGCCCGTGAAGCTTTCTTT | CASSVGQAREAFF
TRBJ2-7 | once | TRBV5-1 | TRBD1 | TGCGCCAGCAGCCCATTGACAGGGGAGGACTACGAGCAGTACTTC | CASSPLTGEDYEQYF
TRBJ1-2 | - | TRBV6-1 | - | TGTGCCAGCAGTGACCAGGGGACGGGGAACTATGGCTACACCTTC | CASSDQGTGNYGYTF
TRBJ2-2 | once | TRBV7-8 | TRBD2 | TGTGCCAGCAGCCCCGGACTAGCCCCCGGGGAGCTGTTTTTT | CASSPGLAPGELFF
TRBJ1-1 | - | TRBV7-8 | - | TGTGCCAGCAGCTTAGTAGCTGGGAACACTGAAGCTTTCTTT | CASSLVAGNTEAFF
TRBJ1-2 | few | TRBV28 | - | TGTGCCAGCAGTTCCACATCGAATGGCTACACCTTC | CASSSTSNGYTF
TRBJ1-1 | many | TRBV3-1/TRBV3-2 | TRBD1 | TGTGCCAGCAGCATAGGACAGGGTGGAACTGAAGCTTTCTTT | CASSIGQGGTEAFF
TRBJ2-1 | - | TRBV6-2/TRBV6-3 | TRBD2 | TGTGCCAGCAGTGACCCGGGACGGGGGGGCTTTGAGCAGTTCTTC | CASSDPGRGGFEQFF